Following are 15 T cell receptor beta chains from one sample sequenced in a study of control samples from healthy donors and cancer patients. Sequenced by immunoSEQ multiplex PCR; TCRdb stores in-frame clones only, minus some. Here the sample spans 250,000 to 300,000 clones, over 70% being singletons. Material for sequencing was PBMCs. The receptors derive from a woman aged 60 to 75 with lung cancer.

The V call is TRBV10-1, the J call TRBJ2-1, with TRBD1 matching 7 bases. This CDR3 is built from 14 residues. Germline-derived CDR1 and CDR2 are WNHNN and SYGVQD (reference sequence). The junction had 8 bases not matched to a gene; V was cut back by 3 bases and J by 9 bases. CDR3 in amino acids: CASSDTLTGSEQFF. The CDR3 coding sequence is TGCGCCAGCAGTGACACCCTGACAGGGAGTGAGCAGTTCTTC.

This clone was counted a few times. The chain joins TRBV28 to TRBJ1-5; 10 nucleotides line up with TRBD1. From germline, CDR1 is MDHEN and CDR2 SYDVKM. The ends lost 6 bases at V and 4 bases at J; junction bases unmatched: 6. The CDR3 extends over 15 amino acids. The CDR3, as DNA: TGTGCCAGCAGCCCGAGGACAGGGGGAAATCAGCCCCAGCATTTT. Its translation: CASSPRTGGNQPQHF.

The chain links TRBV5-1 to TRBJ1-1; TRBD1 agrees at 9 bases. Unmatched junction bases numbered 6, after V lost 2 bases and J lost 4 bases. The CDR3 extends over 15 amino acids. From germline, CDR1 is SGHRS and CDR2 YFSETQ. Here the CDR3 reads CASSLRSGQGTEAFF. The CDR3 DNA reads TGCGCCAGCAGCTTAAGGTCGGGACAGGGCACTGAAGCTTTCTTT.

J is TRBJ2-1 and V is TRBV5-1; D is perhaps TRBD1 (6 bases). The V end was cut by 5 bases, the J end by 8 bases, with 17 bases between. The length of the CDR3 is 14 residues. Germline V lookup: CDR1 SGHRS, CDR2 YFSETQ. CDR3 in DNA: TGCGCCAGCAGTCAGGTACAGGGCAACCATGAGCAGTTCTTC. Translated, it gives CASSQVQGNHEQFF.

This clone is a singleton in its sample. The chain recombines TRBV5-4 with TRBJ1-2; D may be TRBD1 (5 bases). CDR1 SGHNT and CDR2 YYREEE come from the germline V gene (reference sequence). V was pared by 4 bases and J by 3 bases, with 13 bases between. The CDR3 length is 14 residues. CDR3 DNA: TGTGCCAGCAGCCCACCGGGGACTTACTATGGCTACACCTTC. Encoded protein: CASSPPGTYYGYTF.

The chain couples TRBV5-1 to TRBJ2-1; 8 positions match TRBD2. This CDR3 has 12 amino acids. Germline values: CDR1 SGHRS, CDR2 YFSETQ. The V and J ends lost 4 bases and 11 bases, in that order; junction bases with no gene match: 5. CDR3: CASSLTGGQQFF. Written as DNA, the CDR3 is TGCGCCAGCAGCCTCACGGGAGGGCAGCAGTTCTTC.

The J gene is TRBJ2-2, the V gene TRBV15; D gene ambiguous. This CDR3 is built from 14 residues. CDR1 and CDR2 (germline): LNHNV, YYDKDF (reference sequence). Trimming removed 0 bases at V and 6 bases at J, with 8 bases between. DNA for the CDR3: TGTGCCACCAGCAGAGATAGGCACCCCGGGGAGCTGTTTTTT. Amino acid sequence: CATSRDRHPGELFF.

The chain joins TRBV28 to TRBJ2-7; 8 bases agree with TRBD1. The V and J ends lost 5 bases and 9 bases, in that order; junction bases with no gene match: 9. CDR3 length equals 13 residues. CDR1 is MDHEN, CDR2 SYDVKM, per germline. CDR3 in amino acids: CASSPGQGLGQYF. In DNA, the CDR3 is TGTGCCAGCAGTCCTGGACAGGGCCTCGGGCAGTACTTC.

V gene TRBV7-2 combines with J gene TRBJ2-5; D remains ambiguous. The CDR3 is 15 amino acids. V was shortened by 1 base and J by 5 bases, with 14 bases between the two germline ends. CDR1 and CDR2 (germline): SGHTA, FQGNSA. The CDR3 DNA sequence: TGTGCCAGCAGCTTAGTTCCAGCTCTTTGGGAGACCCAGTACTTC. This translates into CASSLVPALWETQYF.

By sample fraction, this clone is medium-sized. The rearrangement uses TRBV19 and TRBJ2-1; 8 bases match TRBD2. The V segment lost 7 bases and the J segment 6 bases; nucleotides outside the gene matches: 11. CDR1 is LNHDA and CDR2 is SQIVND in the germline V gene (reference sequence). The CDR3 spans 15 residues. CDR3 DNA: TGTGCCAGTACAACAGCCGGACTAGCAAGCAATGAGCAGTTCTTC. Translating gives CASTTAGLASNEQFF. The variable domain in full, completed from reference TRBV19 and TRBJ2-1, reads DGGITQSPKYLFRKEGQNVTLSCEQNLNHDAMYWYRQDPGQGLRLIYYSQIVNDFQKGDIAEGYSVSREKKESFPLTVTSAQKNPTAFYLCASTTAGLASNEQFFGPGTRLTVL.

This clone showed up just a few times. CDR3 sequence reads: CASSDGVGANEQFF. The CDR3, as DNA: TGTGCCAGCAGTGACGGGGTGGGGGCAAATGAGCAGTTCTTC. The genes are TRBV6-4 and TRBJ2-1; TRBD1 might be the D (6 bases). Germline V gene lookup returns CDR1 MRHNA and CDR2 SNTAGT. The CDR3 loop spans 14 amino acids. The germline V and J ends were trimmed by 2 bases and 7 bases, with 12 bases remaining between them.

The genes are TRBV19 and TRBJ2-1; 7 nucleotides agree with TRBD1. Germline V gene sequence: CDR1 LNHDA, CDR2 SQIVND (reference sequence). This CDR3 has 16 residues. V shed 0 bases and J 4 bases; nucleotides not matched to a gene: 6. The CDR3 nucleotides read TGTGCCAGTAGTATAGAGTCAGGGGGTAGGTACAATGAGCAGTTCTTC. Translated: CASSIESGGRYNEQFF.

V gene TRBV7-2 combines with J gene TRBJ1-5, with 10 bases that match TRBD1. Germline CDR1 reads SGHTA; CDR2 reads FQGNSA. V lost 4 bases to trimming and J lost 3 bases; unmatched junction nucleotides: 3. The CDR3 runs 15 residues. CDR3: CASSSDRGVNQPQHF. CDR3 bases: TGTGCCAGCAGCTCGGACAGGGGGGTCAATCAGCCCCAGCATTTT.

This clone occurred once. The rearrangement links TRBV14 to TRBJ2-1; D call uncertain. Germline loops: CDR1 SGHDN, CDR2 FVKESK. The CDR3 has 17 residues. V was shortened by 0 bases and J by 3 bases, with 15 bases between the two germline ends. CDR3 coding DNA: TGTGCCAGCAGCCAAGATCTGGGCTGGACGGACTACAATGAGCAGTTCTTC. This sequence encodes CASSQDLGWTDYNEQFF.

V is TRBV12-3 or TRBV12-4 and J is TRBJ2-7, with TRBD1 as a possible D gene (6 bases). V was clipped by 3 bases and J by 6 bases, with 12 bases between them. The CDR3 is made up of 13 amino acids. In DNA form, the CDR3 reads TGTGCCAGCAGTTTCCAGGGGTCGCGCGAGCAGTACTTC. It is translated as CASSFQGSREQYF.